A selection of T cell receptor beta chains follows, all from one sample in a study of blood T cell repertoires in COVID-19. The repertoire was sequenced with immunoSEQ multiplex PCR; TCRdb's copy has only in-frame clones and lacks some. The sample carries some 150,000 clones, 70% to 85% recorded once. Input material: peripheral blood. These receptor sequences come from a woman aged 50 to 65 in a cohort sampled during active or convalescent COVID-19. Each CDR3 is given without its conserved first and last residue.

ATGEQGRVGEQY | TRBJ2-7 | TRBV19
ASSLTSGETQY | TRBJ2-5 | TRBV18
ASSLVVIQETQY | TRBJ2-5 | TRBV7-2
ASSQEGGQGRYEQY | TRBJ2-7 | TRBV4-1
AMIDQQGTEAF | TRBJ1-1 | TRBV10-3
ASSLGSGTSGSTDTQY | TRBJ2-3 | TRBV18
ASSVGTGNTEAF | TRBJ1-1 | TRBV9
ASSPGTGGLRNTEAF | TRBJ1-1 | TRBV6-2/TRBV6-3
ASSGRDYSYEQY | TRBJ2-7 | TRBV11-2
ASSHAGWKHNEQF | TRBJ2-1 | TRBV7-3
ASSLDGQGSSAF | TRBJ1-1 | TRBV5-1
ASRTNRVKEAF | TRBJ1-1 | TRBV6-5
ASSSRLQGEAEAF | TRBJ1-1 | TRBV5-5
ASSIAGLAWETQY | TRBJ2-5 | TRBV19
ASSLGTVDNEQF | TRBJ2-1 | TRBV28
ASSLLPGLGSYNEQF | TRBJ2-1 | TRBV7-8
ASSQDRGYNEQF | TRBJ2-1 | TRBV4-3
ASSQQTSYEQY | TRBJ2-7 | TRBV7-9
SVELTGTPNGNNQPQH | TRBJ1-5 | TRBV29-1
ASTPRTGFSNQPQH | TRBJ1-5 | TRBV19
ASGLPRGRAGFGEQY | TRBJ2-7 | TRBV12-5
ASTPRSGRGAF | TRBJ1-1 | TRBV27
ASSSRDRLVADTQY | TRBJ2-3 | TRBV5-5
ASSLGVSGNTIY | TRBJ1-3 | TRBV5-8
ASSETGGNQPQH | TRBJ1-5 | TRBV19
ASSHSSSGAKNIQY | TRBJ2-4 | TRBV5-1
ASSLTTGSGTDTQY | TRBJ2-3 | TRBV7-3
ASSVSETGYNEQF | TRBJ2-1 | TRBV9
ASIRSTGGNEKLF | TRBJ1-4 | TRBV19
ASSLQGNSYEQY | TRBJ2-7 | TRBV7-9
ATTRKGANTGELF | TRBJ2-2 | TRBV19
ASRILGGASYEQY | TRBJ2-7 | TRBV6-4
ASREGAGSYNEQF | TRBJ2-1 | TRBV6-5
ASSQRTWQAEKLF | TRBJ1-4 | TRBV4-3
ASSLQTGNTEAF | TRBJ1-1 | TRBV5-1
ASSLGGRAYNEQF | TRBJ2-1 | TRBV5-1
ASSEAPVTGELF | TRBJ2-2 | TRBV4-1
ASSLYAGQNTEAF | TRBJ1-1 | TRBV4-1
ASSLASSPLH | TRBJ1-6 | TRBV7-9
ASSYSGLEKLF | TRBJ1-4 | TRBV2
ASSRSPGGQETQY | TRBJ2-5 | TRBV9
ASRGLAGGNYEQY | TRBJ2-7 | TRBV19
ASSYSTGRVNTEAF | TRBJ1-1 | TRBV6-5
ASSFNRDNQPQH | TRBJ1-5 | TRBV27
ASSEPGRRDGYEQY | TRBJ2-7 | TRBV6-1
ASSYTTQGARDTQY | TRBJ2-3 | TRBV5-5
ASSAQGRGNTIY | TRBJ1-3 | TRBV3-1/TRBV3-2
ASSMQGTKSYEQY | TRBJ2-7 | TRBV19